A selection of T cell receptor beta chains follows, all from one sample in a study of Ad26.COV2.S vaccination and SARS-CoV-2 variants. Sequenced by immunoSEQ multiplex PCR; TCRdb stores in-frame clones only, minus some. The sample consists of fewer than 500,000 clones, about 90% of them appearing once. Sequencing was performed on peripheral blood, taken in a trial of Ad26.COV2.S vaccine versus placebo. The source is a person aged 18-60 years who received the Ad26.COV2.S COVID-19 vaccine or a placebo. Each CDR3 is given with its conserved first and last residue. D genes are given only for firm matches. Not every row has a clone size; where given, it reads once, few, many or a size class.

J: TRBJ2-5
size: NA
V: TRBV6-5
D: TRBD1
DNA: TGTGCCAGCAGTACAGGGGACAGCCAAGAGACCCAGTACTTC
CDR3: CASSTGDSQETQYF

J: TRBJ1-1
size: NA
V: TRBV4-1
D: NA
DNA: TGCGCCAGCAGCCAACTTGCTTGGGATGAAGCTTTCTTT
CDR3: CASSQLAWDEAFF

J: TRBJ1-1
size: few
V: TRBV6-1
D: NA
DNA: TGTGCCAGCAGTGAAGAGGTATTGAACACTGAAGCTTTCTTT
CDR3: CASSEEVLNTEAFF

J: TRBJ2-7
size: NA
V: TRBV6-5
D: NA
DNA: TGTGCCAGCACCCCGGAGGTGAGTTCCTACGAGCAGTACTTC
CDR3: CASTPEVSSYEQYF

J: TRBJ2-7
size: NA
V: TRBV3-1/TRBV3-2
D: TRBD1
DNA: TGTGCCAGCAGCCAAAAAGGGCAGGGGGCCCGCTACGAGCAGTACTTC
CDR3: CASSQKGQGARYEQYF

J: TRBJ2-7
size: NA
V: TRBV21-1
D: NA
DNA: TGTGCCAGCAGCAAAGACACCTACGAGCAGTACTTC
CDR3: CASSKDTYEQYF

J: TRBJ1-1
size: NA
V: TRBV9
D: NA
DNA: TGTGCCAGCAGCATACAGGGTACGAACACTGAAGCTTTCTTT
CDR3: CASSIQGTNTEAFF

J: TRBJ2-1
size: NA
V: TRBV5-1
D: TRBD2
DNA: TGCGCCAGCAGAGGACTAGCGAGCAATGAGCAGTTCTTC
CDR3: CASRGLASNEQFF

J: TRBJ1-5
size: NA
V: TRBV6-5
D: TRBD1
DNA: TGTGCCAGCGCCGACAGGGGCCAGAGGGGCCAGCCCCAGCATTTT
CDR3: CASADRGQRGQPQHF

J: TRBJ2-5
size: NA
V: TRBV7-2
D: NA
DNA: TGTGCCAGCAGCTTAGGGGGGCCGGAGACCCAGTACTTC
CDR3: CASSLGGPETQYF

J: TRBJ2-2
size: once
V: TRBV5-1
D: TRBD1
DNA: TGCGCCAGCAGCTTGGGACAGGGGCTAAACACCGGGGAGCTGTTTTTT
CDR3: CASSLGQGLNTGELFF

J: TRBJ1-5
size: NA
V: TRBV27
D: NA
DNA: TGTGCCAGCAGTCTCTTAGGCACTTATAGCAATCAGCCCCAGCATTTT
CDR3: CASSLLGTYSNQPQHF

J: TRBJ2-3
size: NA
V: TRBV19
D: NA
DNA: TGTGCCAGTAGTTCCCCCGCAAGGGGGTCAGATACGCAGTATTTT
CDR3: CASSSPARGSDTQYF

J: TRBJ2-7
size: NA
V: TRBV15
D: TRBD2
DNA: TGTGCCACCGGGACGCAGCGGGGATCCTACGAGCAGTACTTC
CDR3: CATGTQRGSYEQYF

J: TRBJ2-1
size: NA
V: TRBV24-1
D: NA
DNA: TGTGCCACCAGTGATCCAACCCCAGGGTCTAATGAGCAGTTCTTC
CDR3: CATSDPTPGSNEQFF

J: TRBJ1-4
size: NA
V: TRBV29-1
D: NA
DNA: TGCAGCGTTGGGGGAACGAGGGAAACTAATGAAAAACTGTTTTTT
CDR3: CSVGGTRETNEKLFF

J: TRBJ1-6
size: NA
V: TRBV6-5
D: TRBD1
DNA: TGTGCCAGCGGGAGGACAGGCGGGGGTTCACCCCTCCACTTT
CDR3: CASGRTGGGSPLHF

J: TRBJ2-1
size: NA
V: TRBV6-5
D: NA
DNA: TGTGCCAGCAGTTACTCGCCATCCTACAATGAGCAGTTCTTC
CDR3: CASSYSPSYNEQFF

J: TRBJ2-7
size: NA
V: TRBV19
D: NA
DNA: TGTGCCAGTAGTCCCCCCTACGAGCAGTACTTC
CDR3: CASSPPYEQYF

J: TRBJ1-2
size: once
V: TRBV5-1
D: TRBD1
DNA: TGCGCCAGCAGCTTGGGGGGGACAGGGTCTCATGGCTACACCTTC
CDR3: CASSLGGTGSHGYTF

J: TRBJ1-2
size: NA
V: TRBV28
D: NA
DNA: TGTGCCAGCATGCCCCGGGGGTATAGCTACACCTTC
CDR3: CASMPRGYSYTF

J: TRBJ2-1
size: NA
V: TRBV29-1
D: NA
DNA: TGCAGCGTTGTTGTAGCGGTATTAATGAACAATGAGCAGTTCTTC
CDR3: CSVVVAVLMNNEQFF

J: TRBJ2-3
size: NA
V: TRBV4-1
D: NA
DNA: TGCGCCAGCGGCCAAGTATACAGAGATACGCAGTATTTT
CDR3: CASGQVYRDTQYF

J: TRBJ2-7
size: NA
V: TRBV7-8
D: TRBD2
DNA: TGTGCCAGCAGCTTAGGGCAGGGCCTAGCGGGAGGGCCGGGTGAGCAGTACTTC
CDR3: CASSLGQGLAGGPGEQYF

J: TRBJ1-2
size: NA
V: TRBV9
D: TRBD1
DNA: TGTGCCAGCAGCTCTCCCTCGGGACAGGGGCCGACCTATGGCTACACCTTC
CDR3: CASSSPSGQGPTYGYTF

J: TRBJ2-5
size: NA
V: TRBV7-6
D: NA
DNA: TGTGCCAGCAGCCCGACACAGGGGAGGGAGACCCAGTACTTC
CDR3: CASSPTQGRETQYF

J: TRBJ1-1
size: NA
V: TRBV13
D: NA
DNA: TGTGCCAGCAGCTCCGAAGGGACTGAAGCTTTCTTT
CDR3: CASSSEGTEAFF

J: TRBJ1-2
size: NA
V: TRBV27
D: NA
DNA: TGTGCCAGCAGTTGGACAGAAGGCTATGGCTACACCTTC
CDR3: CASSWTEGYGYTF

J: TRBJ2-7
size: NA
V: TRBV11-2
D: TRBD1
DNA: TGTGCCAGCAGCCCGACGCCCACAGGGGTCGGGGCCTACGAGCAGTACTTC
CDR3: CASSPTPTGVGAYEQYF

J: TRBJ1-1
size: once
V: TRBV25-1
D: NA
DNA: TGTGCCAGCAGTGAAGCACAGGGGAACACTGAAGCTTTCTTT
CDR3: CASSEAQGNTEAFF

J: TRBJ2-3
size: NA
V: TRBV24-1
D: TRBD2
DNA: TGTGCCACCAGTGGAGCGGGGCCCACAGATACGCAGTATTTT
CDR3: CATSGAGPTDTQYF

J: TRBJ1-4
size: NA
V: TRBV5-1
D: TRBD1
DNA: TGCGCCAGCATTCTTCGGACAGGGTTTGTAGCTAATGAAAAACTGTTTTTT
CDR3: CASILRTGFVANEKLFF

J: TRBJ2-6
size: NA
V: TRBV18
D: NA
DNA: TGTGCCAGCTCAGGGGGGTCTGGCGCTGGGGCCAACGTCCTGACTTTC
CDR3: CASSGGSGAGANVLTF

J: TRBJ2-7
size: NA
V: TRBV30
D: TRBD1
DNA: TGTGCCTGGAACCCGGGACAGGGGCCCTACGAGCAGTACTTC
CDR3: CAWNPGQGPYEQYF

J: TRBJ1-5
size: NA
V: TRBV19
D: NA
DNA: TGTGCCAGTAGTACATCGAGCACATCACAGCCCCAGCATTTT
CDR3: CASSTSSTSQPQHF

J: TRBJ2-7
size: NA
V: TRBV29-1
D: TRBD1
DNA: TGCAGCGTTGGGACAGGGAGCTACGAGCAGTACTTC
CDR3: CSVGTGSYEQYF

J: TRBJ1-5
size: NA
V: TRBV5-1
D: NA
DNA: TGCGCCAGCAGCTTGGGAGGGATCTATAATCAGCCCCAGCATTTT
CDR3: CASSLGGIYNQPQHF

J: TRBJ2-5
size: NA
V: TRBV19
D: NA
DNA: TGTGCCACTAAGAACAGGGATCCCCAAGAGACCCAGTACTTC
CDR3: CATKNRDPQETQYF

J: TRBJ2-5
size: NA
V: TRBV14
D: TRBD2
DNA: TGTGCCAGCAGCCAAGGGCCTCGGGGGGTGGAGACCCAGTACTTC
CDR3: CASSQGPRGVETQYF

J: TRBJ2-3
size: NA
V: TRBV27
D: TRBD2
DNA: TGTGCCAGCAGTTTTTTGGCGGGAGCTAGCACAGATACGCAGTATTTT
CDR3: CASSFLAGASTDTQYF

J: TRBJ2-5
size: NA
V: TRBV25-1
D: TRBD2
DNA: TGTGCCAGCAGTGTTTGGACTAGCGGGAGAAATCGAGAGACCCAGTACTTC
CDR3: CASSVWTSGRNRETQYF

J: TRBJ2-1
size: NA
V: TRBV4-1
D: NA
DNA: TGCGCCAGCAGCCAACGATCATCCTACAATGAGCAGTTCTTC
CDR3: CASSQRSSYNEQFF

J: TRBJ2-4
size: NA
V: TRBV7-9
D: NA
DNA: TGTGCCAGCAGCTTAGGGGGTTTCGGAAACATTCAGTACTTC
CDR3: CASSLGGFGNIQYF

J: TRBJ1-3
size: NA
V: TRBV9
D: NA
DNA: TGTGCCAGCAGTCAGACGGCCTTGGGAAACACCATATATTTT
CDR3: CASSQTALGNTIYF

J: TRBJ2-2
size: NA
V: TRBV6-2/TRBV6-3
D: TRBD1
DNA: TGTGCCAGCAGCCCCCGGTACAGGGGTACCGGGGAGCTGTTTTTT
CDR3: CASSPRYRGTGELFF

J: TRBJ2-5
size: NA
V: TRBV2
D: NA
DNA: TGTGCCAGCAGCCCGGAAATAGCGTGGGAGACCCAGTACTTC
CDR3: CASSPEIAWETQYF

J: TRBJ2-2
size: NA
V: TRBV9
D: TRBD2
DNA: TGTGCCAGCAGCACAGGACTAGCGGGAGACACCGGGGAGCTGTTTTTT
CDR3: CASSTGLAGDTGELFF

J: TRBJ1-2
size: NA
V: TRBV3-1/TRBV3-2
D: NA
DNA: TGTGCCAGCAGCCGAGCCCCAACTGACGGCTACACCTTC
CDR3: CASSRAPTDGYTF

J: TRBJ2-1
size: NA
V: TRBV19
D: NA
DNA: TGTGCCAGTAGACCCGACCCCAGGAGCTCCTACAATGAGCAGTTCTTC
CDR3: CASRPDPRSSYNEQFF

J: TRBJ2-7
size: NA
V: TRBV6-6
D: NA
DNA: TGTGCCAGCAGTTACTCGAAGGGGGAAGAGCAGTACTTC
CDR3: CASSYSKGEEQYF

J: TRBJ1-2
size: NA
V: TRBV18
D: TRBD1
DNA: TGTGCCAGCTCACCTCGACAGGGTGCGGACTATGGCTACACCTTC
CDR3: CASSPRQGADYGYTF

J: TRBJ2-5
size: NA
V: TRBV20-1
D: NA
DNA: TGCAGTGCCCCCGGGGGAACCCAGTACTTC
CDR3: CSAPGGTQYF